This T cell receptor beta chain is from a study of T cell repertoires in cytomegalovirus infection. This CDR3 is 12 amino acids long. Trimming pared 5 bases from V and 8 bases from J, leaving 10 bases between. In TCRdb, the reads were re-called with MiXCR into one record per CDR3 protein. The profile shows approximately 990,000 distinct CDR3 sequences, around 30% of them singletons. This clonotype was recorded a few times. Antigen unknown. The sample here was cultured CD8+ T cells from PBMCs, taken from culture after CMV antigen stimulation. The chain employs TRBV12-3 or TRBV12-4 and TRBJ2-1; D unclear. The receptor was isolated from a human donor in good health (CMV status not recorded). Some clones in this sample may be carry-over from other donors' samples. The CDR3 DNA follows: TGTGCCAGCAGTAGACTCCTGGATGAGCAGTTCTTC. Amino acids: CASSRLLDEQFF.